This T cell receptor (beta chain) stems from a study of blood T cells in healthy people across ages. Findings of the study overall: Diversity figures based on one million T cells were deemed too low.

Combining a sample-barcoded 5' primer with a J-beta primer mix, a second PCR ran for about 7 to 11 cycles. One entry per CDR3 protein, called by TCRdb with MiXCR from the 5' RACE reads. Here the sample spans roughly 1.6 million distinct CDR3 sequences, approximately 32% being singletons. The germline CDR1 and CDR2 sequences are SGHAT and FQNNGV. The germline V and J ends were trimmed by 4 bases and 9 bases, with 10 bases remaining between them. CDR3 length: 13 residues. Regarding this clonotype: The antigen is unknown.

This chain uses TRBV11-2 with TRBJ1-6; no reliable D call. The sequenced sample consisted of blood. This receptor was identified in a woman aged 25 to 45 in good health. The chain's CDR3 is CASSSGRGSPLHF. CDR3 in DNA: TGTGCCAGCAGCTCCGGACGGGGTTCACCCCTCCACTTT.